This record concerns one T cell receptor beta chain sequence. Its specificity is not known. Addition of a universal primer site occurred through template switching, and cDNA carried unique molecular identifiers. TCRdb passed the 5' RACE reads through MiXCR, listing each CDR3 protein once. The data hold 570,000 or so distinct CDR3 sequences, with 9.6% observed a single time. The data belong to a study of identical twins. Study-wide results and limits: Analyses based on zero insertions could be partly confounded by invariant MAIT and iNKT cells.

V lost 3 bases to trimming and J lost 1 base, with 11 bases between them. Looked up from germline, CDR1 is SQVTM and CDR2 is ANQGSEA. The CDR3 loop spans 14 amino acids. The same sample was also used in a study of yellow fever vaccine responses in identical twins.

The sequence derives from a woman between 18 and 30 years old in good health. The V call is TRBV29-1, the J call TRBJ2-3, with D unresolved. The material sequenced was PBMCs. In DNA form, the CDR3 reads TGCAGCGTTGACCACGCGGTCGGCACAGATACGCAGTATTTT. It translates to CSVDHAVGTDTQYF.